The 2 T cell receptor beta chains in this list originate from one sample, sequenced in a study of shared clonotypes between healthy human individuals. Profiling relied on immunoSEQ multiplex PCR, and the TCRdb table lists in-frame clones only, not all of them. Of some 2 million clones listed, 95% are singletons. Sequencing was done on a sample of naive CD4+ T cells sorted from blood. Documented subset: CD45RA+ positively selected. These receptors all stem from a man between 18 and 35 years old in good health.

This clone was seen a single time. Additional DNA sequences in this sample encode the identical CDR3. The chain is built from TRBV7-2 and TRBJ2-7, with 7 bases lining up with TRBD1. The CDR3 loop spans 14 amino acids. V trimming: 1 base; J trimming: 3 bases; junction bases outside the gene matches: 3. Germline CDR1 reads SGHTA; CDR2 reads FQGNSA. The CDR3 DNA sequence: TGTGCCAGCAGCTTAGGTCAGGGGGTCTACGAGCAGTACTTC. This sequence encodes CASSLGQGVYEQYF.

In DNA form, the CDR3 reads TGTGCCAGCAGACGAGCGGGGGGGCCCGAGACCCAGTACTTC. Translated: CASRRAGGPETQYF. The rearrangement uses TRBV27 and TRBJ2-5, with 10 bases aligning to TRBD2. With 6 bases clipped from V and 5 bases from J, the junction kept 6 bases outside the gene matches. From germline, CDR1 is MNHEY and CDR2 SMNVEV (reference sequence). The CDR3 is 14 residues long.